A selection of T cell receptor beta chains follows, all from one sample in a study of T cells expressing NK-cell markers. TCRdb re-called the 5' RACE reads and shows each CDR3 protein once, DNA omitted. This repertoire includes 400,000 to 450,000 distinct CDR3 sequences. The specimen was blood T cells: a sorted CD56 or NKG2C T cell subset, CD4+ or CD8+ T cells, or bulk PBMC T cells (not recorded which). The receptors were sampled from a woman between 18 and 75 years old in good health. The CDR3 runs from the conserved cysteine through the conserved F or W.

>TRBV30|TRBJ1-1|12
CAWSVRGSEAFF
>TRBV29-1|TRBJ2-3|15
CSVTPTGDMRDTQYF
>TRBV13|TRBJ2-1|14
CASSWVGSGNEQFF
>TRBV18|TRBJ2-4|15
CASSPPVTGGNIQYF
>TRBV28|TRBJ1-4|14
CASSSGGNNEKLFF
>TRBV7-7|TRBJ2-7|14
CASSLGLGSYEQYF
>TRBV4-2|TRBJ2-2|18
CASSQDRAGGLYTGELFF
>TRBV4-2|TRBJ2-5|16
CASSHSYRQGQETQYF
>TRBV7-6|TRBJ2-1|17
CASSLAVGAGGYNEQFF
>TRBV7-2|TRBJ2-1|16
CASSLIGGSQRNEQFF
>TRBV3-1|TRBJ2-1|12
CASRQSGTRTFF
>TRBV29-1|TRBJ2-7|13
CSVGSSASYEQYF
>TRBV19|TRBJ2-1|17
CASSMGRLAGEANEQFF
>TRBV5-6|TRBJ2-3|15
CASSLVDRLTDTQYF
>TRBV29-1|TRBJ1-5|14
CSTRDRGPDQPQHF
>TRBV6-1|TRBJ2-6|15
CATRAPKAGANVLTF
>TRBV20-1|TRBJ1-4|13
CSARPSKHEKLFF